This T cell receptor (beta chain) was documented in a study of T-cell memory formation after mild COVID-19. Constant-segment-primed 5'RACE gave TCR alpha and TCR beta cDNA libraries with sample barcodes and UMIs. TCRdb processed the 5' RACE reads anew with MiXCR; each CDR3 protein has one entry. The repertoire holds 200,000 or so distinct CDR3 sequences, with 16% as singletons. The ends lost 4 bases at V and 2 bases at J; junction bases unmatched: 6. The CDR3 runs to 15 residues. CDR1 and CDR2 from the germline V gene are LGHDT and YNNKEL (reference sequence). The sample comprised PBMCs or a T cell subset sorted from them (not recorded which). The TCR originated in an adult woman who had mild COVID-19 (a few samples of this study predate the infection). Cell type and time point are not known. J is TRBJ2-7 and V is TRBV3-1; 9 nucleotides align to TRBD1. The CDR3 sequence: CASSRGTGSPYEQYF. The CDR3, as DNA: TGTGCCAGCAGCCGTGGGACAGGGAGTCCCTACGAGCAGTACTTC.